A selection of T cell receptor beta chains follows, all from one sample in a study of identical twins. From the 5' RACE reads, TCRdb called clonotypes with MiXCR, one entry per CDR3 protein. The table includes hundreds of thousands of distinct CDR3 sequences, less than 10% detected once. The same specimen was also included in a second study, on yellow fever vaccine responses in identical twins.

The sample was PBMCs. The source is a woman under 30 in good health. CDR3s include the opening cysteine and the closing phenylalanine or tryptophan. Each record gives: J gene, V gene, clone size, D gene, CDR3 DNA, CDR3 protein. The D gene is left open where the match is weak. Part of the rows lack a size; the others show once, few, many or a class for expanded clones.

j_call: TRBJ2-5
v_call: TRBV20-1
clone_size: few
d_call: TRBD1
cdr3_nt: TGCAGTGCCCCGACAGGGGGCTTGGAGACCCAGTACTTC
cdr3_aa: CSAPTGGLETQYF

j_call: TRBJ2-1
v_call: TRBV20-1
clone_size: NA
d_call: NA
cdr3_nt: TGCAGTGCTAGAGATCGGGGTTTGTTCAATGAGCAGTTCTTC
cdr3_aa: CSARDRGLFNEQFF

j_call: TRBJ2-1
v_call: TRBV27
clone_size: few
d_call: NA
cdr3_nt: TGTGCCAGCAGTTTTGTGGACCCCTCCTACAATGAGCAGTTCTTC
cdr3_aa: CASSFVDPSYNEQFF

j_call: TRBJ2-5
v_call: TRBV9
clone_size: few
d_call: TRBD2
cdr3_nt: TGTGCCAGCAGCGCCGGGACTAGCGGGGGGTTACTAGAGACCCAGTACTTC
cdr3_aa: CASSAGTSGGLLETQYF

j_call: TRBJ1-1
v_call: TRBV3-1
clone_size: many
d_call: NA
cdr3_nt: TGTGCCAGCAGCCCCACAGAGAACACTGAAGCTTTCTTT
cdr3_aa: CASSPTENTEAFF

j_call: TRBJ2-1
v_call: TRBV18
clone_size: NA
d_call: TRBD2
cdr3_nt: TGTGCCAGCTCACCACTAGCGGGTGACCCTTACAATGAGCAGTTCTTC
cdr3_aa: CASSPLAGDPYNEQFF

j_call: TRBJ1-1
v_call: TRBV5-1
clone_size: many
d_call: NA
cdr3_nt: TGCGCCAGCAGCTTGGAGGGGAGAGGTACTGAAGCTTTCTTT
cdr3_aa: CASSLEGRGTEAFF

j_call: TRBJ1-1
v_call: TRBV24-1
clone_size: few
d_call: NA
cdr3_nt: TGTGCCACCAGTGATGGGAGGGGTACTGAAGCTTTCTTT
cdr3_aa: CATSDGRGTEAFF

j_call: TRBJ1-4
v_call: TRBV5-6
clone_size: NA
d_call: TRBD1
cdr3_nt: TGTGCCAGCAGGAGGAAACAGGGGGCGGTTGAAAAACTGTTTTTT
cdr3_aa: CASRRKQGAVEKLFF

j_call: TRBJ1-1
v_call: TRBV7-9
clone_size: few
d_call: NA
cdr3_nt: TGTGCCAGCAGCTTAGCGGTCGGGAGGGGAGGGCCTTTCTTT
cdr3_aa: CASSLAVGRGGPFF

j_call: TRBJ1-1
v_call: TRBV3-1
clone_size: NA
d_call: NA
cdr3_nt: TGTGCCAGCAGCCAAGACCTAGGGGAGAGCACTGAAGCTTTCTTT
cdr3_aa: CASSQDLGESTEAFF

j_call: TRBJ2-2
v_call: TRBV10-3
clone_size: NA
d_call: TRBD2
cdr3_nt: TGTGCCATCGCGGGAGATCGGGACACCGGGGAGCTGTTTTTT
cdr3_aa: CAIAGDRDTGELFF

j_call: TRBJ2-5
v_call: TRBV7-8
clone_size: NA
d_call: TRBD2
cdr3_nt: TGTGCCAGCAGCGCGATAGTGGCTAGCGGAGAGACCCAGTACTTC
cdr3_aa: CASSAIVASGETQYF

j_call: TRBJ1-2
v_call: TRBV7-8
clone_size: NA
d_call: NA
cdr3_nt: TGTGCCAGCAGCTCGACGAATCGTGGGCCGGATGGCTACACCTTC
cdr3_aa: CASSSTNRGPDGYTF

j_call: TRBJ2-3
v_call: TRBV9
clone_size: few
d_call: TRBD2
cdr3_nt: TGTGCCAGCAGCGTAGGAGCGGGGGCCCACACAGATACGCAGTATTTT
cdr3_aa: CASSVGAGAHTDTQYF

j_call: TRBJ2-2
v_call: TRBV5-1
clone_size: NA
d_call: TRBD1
cdr3_nt: TGCGCCAGCAGCTTAGGCGGACAGGGGGCGCGAAACGGGGAGCTGTTTTTT
cdr3_aa: CASSLGGQGARNGELFF

j_call: TRBJ2-2
v_call: TRBV6-1
clone_size: many
d_call: NA
cdr3_nt: TGTGCCAGCAGGCGGGACAGATTAAACACCGGGGAGCTGTTTTTT
cdr3_aa: CASRRDRLNTGELFF

j_call: TRBJ2-3
v_call: TRBV7-2
clone_size: many
d_call: NA
cdr3_nt: TGTGCCTCCCGGGGGCCGGGCACAGATACGCAGTATTTT
cdr3_aa: CASRGPGTDTQYF

j_call: TRBJ2-5
v_call: TRBV20-1
clone_size: many
d_call: NA
cdr3_nt: TGCAGTGCTAGAGATATGGGCAGGGGAGAAGAGACCCAGTACTTC
cdr3_aa: CSARDMGRGEETQYF

j_call: TRBJ2-7
v_call: TRBV10-3
clone_size: NA
d_call: NA
cdr3_nt: TGTGCCATCAGTAATCCTGAACTCCACGACGAGCAGTACTTC
cdr3_aa: CAISNPELHDEQYF

j_call: TRBJ2-3
v_call: TRBV6-4
clone_size: many
d_call: NA
cdr3_nt: TGTGCCAGCAGTGACGGGACAAACACAGATACGCAGTATTTT
cdr3_aa: CASSDGTNTDTQYF

j_call: TRBJ1-1
v_call: TRBV5-1
clone_size: many
d_call: NA
cdr3_nt: TGCGCCAGCAGCTTGGCAGGGATCACTGAAGCTTTCTTT
cdr3_aa: CASSLAGITEAFF

j_call: TRBJ1-1
v_call: TRBV12-3/TRBV12-4
clone_size: few
d_call: NA
cdr3_nt: TGTGCCAGCAGTTCAACGTATCGGGGGGCCCGTTTGGAAGCTTTCTTT
cdr3_aa: CASSSTYRGARLEAFF

j_call: TRBJ1-5
v_call: TRBV7-9
clone_size: few
d_call: NA
cdr3_nt: TGTGCCAGCAGCACACTAGGGGATCAGCCCCAGCATTTT
cdr3_aa: CASSTLGDQPQHF

j_call: TRBJ2-1
v_call: TRBV11-2
clone_size: NA
d_call: NA
cdr3_nt: TGTGCCAGCAGCTTAGATTTGCGGTCTTCCTCCTACAATGAGCAGTTCTTC
cdr3_aa: CASSLDLRSSSYNEQFF

j_call: TRBJ2-4
v_call: TRBV5-6
clone_size: NA
d_call: NA
cdr3_nt: TGTGCCAGCAGCCGCTTGGGATTTGACAGGTCCAAAAACATTCAGTACTTC
cdr3_aa: CASSRLGFDRSKNIQYF

j_call: TRBJ1-5
v_call: TRBV6-2/TRBV6-3
clone_size: few
d_call: NA
cdr3_nt: TGTGCCAGGACCCGACGGATCACCAATCAGCCCCAGCATTTT
cdr3_aa: CARTRRITNQPQHF

j_call: TRBJ2-2
v_call: TRBV6-5
clone_size: NA
d_call: TRBD1
cdr3_nt: TGTGCCAGTGGGACAGGGACCGGGGAGCTGTTTTTT
cdr3_aa: CASGTGTGELFF

j_call: TRBJ1-6
v_call: TRBV12-3/TRBV12-4
clone_size: many
d_call: TRBD1
cdr3_nt: TGTGCCAGCACTAGGGGACAGGGGGCTTCACCCCTCCACTTT
cdr3_aa: CASTRGQGASPLHF

j_call: TRBJ2-5
v_call: TRBV7-8
clone_size: NA
d_call: TRBD2
cdr3_nt: TGTGCCAGCAGCTTAGAGCAGCGGGGGTCCCGGCCCCAGTACTTC
cdr3_aa: CASSLEQRGSRPQYF

j_call: TRBJ2-7
v_call: TRBV6-2/TRBV6-3
clone_size: NA
d_call: TRBD2
cdr3_nt: TGTGCCAGCATCGAGACTAGCGGCTCCTACGAGCAGTACTTC
cdr3_aa: CASIETSGSYEQYF

j_call: TRBJ2-7
v_call: TRBV5-1
clone_size: few
d_call: TRBD1
cdr3_nt: TGCGCCAGCAGCTTGGAGGCCGGGACAGGGTCCTACGAGCAGTACTTC
cdr3_aa: CASSLEAGTGSYEQYF

j_call: TRBJ1-5
v_call: TRBV12-3/TRBV12-4
clone_size: few
d_call: NA
cdr3_nt: TGTGCCAGCAGTTTAGGGACCATGAATCAGCCCCAGCATTTT
cdr3_aa: CASSLGTMNQPQHF

j_call: TRBJ2-5
v_call: TRBV29-1
clone_size: many
d_call: NA
cdr3_nt: TGCAGCGTTCGCCCCGGGGAGGTAGCTTTCCAAGAGACCCAGTACTTC
cdr3_aa: CSVRPGEVAFQETQYF

j_call: TRBJ2-2
v_call: TRBV15
clone_size: NA
d_call: TRBD1
cdr3_nt: TGTGCCACCAGCGGTCCTTTCACGGGACAGGGGAGAACCGGGGAGCTGTTTTTT
cdr3_aa: CATSGPFTGQGRTGELFF

j_call: TRBJ2-4
v_call: TRBV2
clone_size: few
d_call: NA
cdr3_nt: TGTGCCAGCAGTGAGAGTGCAGTAACCAAAAACATTCAGTACTTC
cdr3_aa: CASSESAVTKNIQYF

j_call: TRBJ2-3
v_call: TRBV4-1
clone_size: NA
d_call: NA
cdr3_nt: TGCGCCAGCAGCCAAGATCCGGAAATCACAGATACGCAGTATTTT
cdr3_aa: CASSQDPEITDTQYF

j_call: TRBJ2-1
v_call: TRBV29-1
clone_size: few
d_call: NA
cdr3_nt: TGCAGCGTTGAAACGGACCAGTACAATGAGCAGTTCTTC
cdr3_aa: CSVETDQYNEQFF

j_call: TRBJ2-1
v_call: TRBV24-1
clone_size: many
d_call: NA
cdr3_nt: TGTGCCACCAGTGCCGCGGGGAATGAGCAGTTCTTC
cdr3_aa: CATSAAGNEQFF

j_call: TRBJ1-2
v_call: TRBV29-1
clone_size: NA
d_call: NA
cdr3_nt: TGCAGCGTTGAAAAAGGGGGCTATGGCTACACCTTC
cdr3_aa: CSVEKGGYGYTF

j_call: TRBJ2-5
v_call: TRBV6-1
clone_size: NA
d_call: NA
cdr3_nt: TGTGCCAGCAGTCCCAATGGCAGCCCGTACCAAGAGACCCAGTACTTC
cdr3_aa: CASSPNGSPYQETQYF

j_call: TRBJ2-2
v_call: TRBV11-1
clone_size: many
d_call: TRBD2
cdr3_nt: TGTGCCAGCAGCTTCACTAGCGGGGGGACCGGGGAGCTGTTTTTT
cdr3_aa: CASSFTSGGTGELFF

j_call: TRBJ2-7
v_call: TRBV3-1
clone_size: many
d_call: NA
cdr3_nt: TGTGCCAGCAGCCAAAGAGGGCAGGGAAGCTACGAGCAGTACTTC
cdr3_aa: CASSQRGQGSYEQYF

j_call: TRBJ2-1
v_call: TRBV24-1
clone_size: few
d_call: TRBD2
cdr3_nt: TGTGCCACCAGGTCGAGCGGGGGGAACAATGAGCAGTTCTTC
cdr3_aa: CATRSSGGNNEQFF

j_call: TRBJ2-1
v_call: TRBV5-1
clone_size: many
d_call: TRBD2
cdr3_nt: TGCGCCAGCAGCTTGGCCGGTAGCGGGAGATTTCGGTCCTACAATGAGCAGTTCTTC
cdr3_aa: CASSLAGSGRFRSYNEQFF

j_call: TRBJ2-1
v_call: TRBV4-1
clone_size: many
d_call: TRBD2
cdr3_nt: TGCGCCAGCAGCCAAATCGATCTGGGACTAGCGGTAAACAATGAGCAGTTCTTC
cdr3_aa: CASSQIDLGLAVNNEQFF

j_call: TRBJ1-5
v_call: TRBV20-1
clone_size: few
d_call: NA
cdr3_nt: TGCAGTGCTAGAGGAGGCAATCAGCCCCAGCATTTT
cdr3_aa: CSARGGNQPQHF

j_call: TRBJ2-7
v_call: TRBV18
clone_size: few
d_call: NA
cdr3_nt: TGTGCCAGCTCACCACTAGGGCTAGTCCCCGGCTACGAGCAGTACTTC
cdr3_aa: CASSPLGLVPGYEQYF

j_call: TRBJ1-4
v_call: TRBV28
clone_size: NA
d_call: NA
cdr3_nt: TGTGCCAGCAGTTCCTTAGAGGCAGCTAATGAAAAACTGTTTTTT
cdr3_aa: CASSSLEAANEKLFF

j_call: TRBJ2-1
v_call: TRBV7-9
clone_size: many
d_call: TRBD2
cdr3_nt: TGTGCCAGCAGCCCCCAACATCAGCGGGGATACAATGAGCAGTTCTTC
cdr3_aa: CASSPQHQRGYNEQFF

j_call: TRBJ2-1
v_call: TRBV12-3/TRBV12-4
clone_size: many
d_call: NA
cdr3_nt: TGTGCCAGCAGCTTCCCGGATTACGGGTACAATGAGCAGTTCTTC
cdr3_aa: CASSFPDYGYNEQFF